This TCR beta chain was obtained from a study of beta chain features in type 1 diabetes. Every isolated RNA sample was fully reverse transcribed, so sequencing captured expressed TCRB transcripts. The assay was immunoSEQ multiplex PCR, and TCRdb's table has in-frame clones only and misses some. The table records some 230,000 clones, 7.5% to 10% of them present only once. The germline V gene encodes CDR1 KGHSH and CDR2 LQKENI. CDR3 size: 15 residues. The germline V and J ends were trimmed by 1 base and 0 bases, with 9 bases remaining between them. This TCR was recovered from a woman between 18 and 29 years old in good health. This rearrangement joins TRBV18 to TRBJ1-1; D may be TRBD1 (6 bases). Sequencing was done on a sample of naive CD4+ T cells from blood. The CDR3 loop is CASSPRQGMNTEAFF. The CDR3 DNA reads TGTGCCAGCTCACCACGGCAGGGGATGAACACTGAAGCTTTCTTT.